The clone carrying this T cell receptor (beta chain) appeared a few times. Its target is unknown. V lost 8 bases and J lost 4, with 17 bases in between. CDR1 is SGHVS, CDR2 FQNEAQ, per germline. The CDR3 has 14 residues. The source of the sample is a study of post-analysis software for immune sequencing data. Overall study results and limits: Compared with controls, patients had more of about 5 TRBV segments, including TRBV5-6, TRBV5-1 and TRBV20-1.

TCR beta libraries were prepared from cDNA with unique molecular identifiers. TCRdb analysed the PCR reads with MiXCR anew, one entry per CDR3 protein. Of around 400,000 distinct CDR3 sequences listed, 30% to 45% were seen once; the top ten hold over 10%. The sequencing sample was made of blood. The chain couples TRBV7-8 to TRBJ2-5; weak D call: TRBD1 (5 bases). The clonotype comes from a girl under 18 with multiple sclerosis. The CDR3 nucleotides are TGTGCCAGCGGTCCCCTCCGGACAAGAGAGACCCAGTACTTC. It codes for CASGPLRTRETQYF.